The 10 T cell receptor beta chains reported below all come from one sample, sequenced in a study of Graves' ophthalmopathy and Graves' hyperthyroidism (dated by TCRdb to 2017 to 2018). The instrument was an Illumina HiSeq 2000. TCR beta CDR3 regions were amplified from RNA transcripts for repertoire sequencing. The first round of RT-PCR was done with HTBI primers and the Qiagen OneStep RT-PCR kit, and was followed by a second round of multiplex PCR, then size selection and purification. In TCRdb, the public reads were trimmed at Q25 with fastp and aligned with MiXCR, with productive beta chains retained. Each CDR3 protein gets just one entry, which takes the most common genes and DNA from the rows behind it. This sample holds about 620,000 distinct CDR3 sequences; 22% were observed only once. The ten largest clones take up about 6.6% of the sample. The sample taken for sequencing was peripheral blood. The receptors derive from a young woman with stable Graves' hyperthyroidism. Some clones in this sample may be carry-over from other donors' samples. Donor details come from another sample of the same person, matched by shared clones.

V gene TRBV28 combines with J gene TRBJ1-5, with 7 bases lining up with TRBD1. Trimming removed 4 bases from V and 1 base from J; junction bases left unmatched: 13. Looked up from germline, CDR1 is MDHEN and CDR2 is SYDVKM. The CDR3 totals 18 residues. This CDR3 reads CASSSGVNRGFSNQPQHF. The CDR3 bases are TGTGCCAGCAGTTCGGGGGTTAACAGGGGCTTCAGCAATCAGCCCCAGCATTTT.

This clonotype was seen ten or more times. The chain carries TRBV29-1 and TRBJ1-1; maybe TRBD1 (5 bases). V lost 4 bases, J lost 3 bases, and 12 bases lay in between. This CDR3 contains 13 residues. The germline CDR1 and CDR2 sequences are SQVTM and ANQGSEA. Here the CDR3 DNA reads TGCAGCGTTGTGGGGCGTGGGGACACTGAAGCTTTCTTT. Translated: CSVVGRGDTEAFF.

This clonotype was recorded at least ten times. The CDR3 reads CASSPVAGADYGYTF. The CDR3 bases are TGTGCCAGCAGCCCTGTGGCAGGGGCCGACTATGGCTACACCTTC. J is TRBJ1-2 and V is TRBV7-2; D might be TRBD1 (6 bases). Trimming removed 5 bases from V and 3 bases from J, with 16 bases in between. The germline V gene encodes CDR1 SGHTA and CDR2 FQGNSA. The length of the CDR3 is 15 residues.

At least ten counts were recorded for this clonotype. This chain uses TRBV30 with TRBJ1-1; TRBD1 might be the D (6 bases). The CDR3 consists of 17 residues. Germline CDR1 GTSNPN, CDR2 SVGIG (reference sequence). V lost 1 base, J lost 1 base, and 19 bases lay in between. As DNA, the CDR3 is TGTGCCTGGAGTGGACTTGGGGCAGGGGACGGGAACACTGAAGCTTTCTTT. Its translation: CAWSGLGAGDGNTEAFF.

The table lists this clonotype with many counts. The rearrangement uses TRBV10-3 and TRBJ1-5, with 10 bases identical to TRBD1. CDR1 is ENHRY, CDR2 SYGVKD, per germline. V lost 1 base and J lost 3; bases outside the gene matches: 6. There are 17 residues in the CDR3. The CDR3 nucleotides are TGTGCCATCAGTGAGTTGGGGGGACAGGGGATCAATCAGCCCCAGCATTTT. Translating it yields CAISELGGQGINQPQHF.

In its sample, this clonotype was seen many times. The chain combines TRBV11-2 with TRBJ1-1; D unresolved. Germline loops: CDR1 SGHAT, CDR2 FQNNGV. V lost 2 bases and J 1 base, leaving 8 bases between the germline ends. This CDR3 region has 14 residues. The CDR3 sequence is CASSLNLANTEAFF. The DNA for the CDR3 is TGTGCCAGCAGCTTAAATCTGGCGAACACTGAAGCTTTCTTT. Based on the CDR3 plus reference TRBV11-2 and TRBJ1-1, the full variable domain is EAGVAQSPRYKIIEKRQSVAFWCNPISGHATLYWYQQILGQGPKLLIQFQNNGVVDDSQLPKDRFSAERLKGVDSTLKIQPAKLEDSAVYLCASSLNLANTEAFFGQGTRLTVV.

In this sample, this clonotype turned up many times. The CDR3 here is CSAPKGADRQYF. The CDR3 nucleotides read TGCAGTGCTCCAAAGGGTGCGGACAGGCAGTACTTC. V gene TRBV20-1 combines with J gene TRBJ2-7; a weak D match, TRBD1 (6 bases). CDR1 DFQATT and CDR2 SNEGSKA come from the germline V gene (reference sequence). This CDR3 region has 12 residues. V was shortened by 5 bases and J by 9 bases, with 17 bases between the two germline ends.

The chain is built from TRBV4-1 and TRBJ1-5; D is uncertain. Germline values: CDR1 MGHRA, CDR2 YSYEKL. The CDR3 spans 15 residues. Between the trimmed V and J ends, which lost 1 base and 1 base, there was a span of 8 bases. The CDR3 DNA follows: TGCGCCAGCAGCCAAGTCTTCGCGAGCAATCAGCCCCAGCATTTT. Encoded protein: CASSQVFASNQPQHF.

About this clonotype: One base away lies a much larger clone, so this may be a sequencing read error. The CDR3 loop is CASSLDPGPVTEAFF. The CDR3, as DNA: TGTGCCAGCAGCCTAGACCCGGGCCCCGTCACTGAAGCTTTCTTT. The rearrangement links TRBV9 to TRBJ1-1; D remains ambiguous. Germline V gives CDR1 SGDLS, CDR2 YYNGEE. Trimming removed 4 bases from V and 4 bases from J, with 17 bases in between. The CDR3 has 15 residues. The variable domain in full, with the rest retrieved from reference TRBV9 and TRBJ1-1, is DSGVTQTPKHLITATGQRVTLRCSPRSGDLSVYWYQQSLDQGLQFLIQYYNGEERAKGNILERFSAQQFPDLHSELNLSSLELGDSALYFCASSLDPGPVTEAFFGQGTRLTVV.

The chain joins TRBV7-2 to TRBJ1-6; TRBD1 might be the D (5 bases). The CDR3 spans 15 residues. V shed 2 bases and J shed 7 bases, with 12 bases lying between them. Germline V lookup: CDR1 SGHTA, CDR2 FQGNSA. The CDR3 region has the DNA TGTGCCAGCAGCTTAATTAGCCAGGGAAATTCACCCCTCCACTTT. It is translated as CASSLISQGNSPLHF.